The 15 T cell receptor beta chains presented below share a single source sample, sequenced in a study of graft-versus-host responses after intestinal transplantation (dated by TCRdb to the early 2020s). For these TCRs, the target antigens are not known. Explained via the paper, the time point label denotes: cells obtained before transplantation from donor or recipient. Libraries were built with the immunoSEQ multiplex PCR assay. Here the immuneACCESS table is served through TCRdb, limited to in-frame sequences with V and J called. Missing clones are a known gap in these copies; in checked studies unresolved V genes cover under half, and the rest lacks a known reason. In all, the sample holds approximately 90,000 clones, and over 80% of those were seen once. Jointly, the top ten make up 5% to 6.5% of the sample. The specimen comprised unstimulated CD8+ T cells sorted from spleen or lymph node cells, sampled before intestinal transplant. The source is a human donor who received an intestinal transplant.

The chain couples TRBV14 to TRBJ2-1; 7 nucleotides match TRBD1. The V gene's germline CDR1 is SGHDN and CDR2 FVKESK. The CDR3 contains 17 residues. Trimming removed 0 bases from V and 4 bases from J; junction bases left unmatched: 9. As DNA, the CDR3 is TGTGCCAGCAGCCAAGATCTCGACAGGGTAATTTACAATGAGCAGTTCTTC. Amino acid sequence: CASSQDLDRVIYNEQFF.

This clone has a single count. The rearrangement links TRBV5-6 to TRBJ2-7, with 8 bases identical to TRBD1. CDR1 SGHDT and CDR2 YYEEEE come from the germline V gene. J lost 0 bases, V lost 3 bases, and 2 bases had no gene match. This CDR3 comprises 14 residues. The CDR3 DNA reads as TGTGCCAGCAGCTGGGACAGGAACTCCTACGAGCAGTACTTC. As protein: CASSWDRNSYEQYF.

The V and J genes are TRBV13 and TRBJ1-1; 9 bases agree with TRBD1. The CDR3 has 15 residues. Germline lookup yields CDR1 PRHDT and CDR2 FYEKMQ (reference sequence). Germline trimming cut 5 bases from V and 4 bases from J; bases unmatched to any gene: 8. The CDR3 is CASSPWGQGPTEAFF. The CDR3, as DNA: TGTGCCAGCAGCCCCTGGGGACAGGGCCCCACTGAAGCTTTCTTT.

CDR3 DNA: TGTGCCAGCAGTTACGCAGGGGCCGGGGAGCTGTTTTTT. Residues: CASSYAGAGELFF. The J gene is TRBJ2-2, the V gene TRBV6-5; a weak D match, TRBD1 (6 bases). CDR3 length: 13 amino acids. V was shortened by 2 bases and J by 6 bases, with 7 bases between the two germline ends. The V gene's germline CDR1 is MNHEY and CDR2 SVGAGI.

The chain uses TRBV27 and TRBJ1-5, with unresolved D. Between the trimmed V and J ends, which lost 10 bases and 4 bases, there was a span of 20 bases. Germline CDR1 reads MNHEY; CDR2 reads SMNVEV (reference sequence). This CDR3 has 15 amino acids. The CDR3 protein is CATRIAALSNQPQHF. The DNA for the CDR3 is TGTGCCACCCGGATTGCGGCCCTCTCTAATCAGCCCCAGCATTTT.

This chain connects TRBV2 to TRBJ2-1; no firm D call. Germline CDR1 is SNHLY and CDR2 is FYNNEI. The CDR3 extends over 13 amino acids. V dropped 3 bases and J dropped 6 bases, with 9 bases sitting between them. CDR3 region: CASSDDPPNEQFF. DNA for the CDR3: TGTGCCAGCAGTGACGACCCCCCCAATGAGCAGTTCTTC.

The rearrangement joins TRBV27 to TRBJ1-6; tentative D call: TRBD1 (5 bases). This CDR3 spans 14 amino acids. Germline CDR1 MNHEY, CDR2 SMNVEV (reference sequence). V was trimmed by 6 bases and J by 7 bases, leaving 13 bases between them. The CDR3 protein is CASRPGLRNSPLHF. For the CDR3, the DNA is TGTGCCAGCAGGCCGGGACTTAGGAATTCACCCCTCCACTTT.

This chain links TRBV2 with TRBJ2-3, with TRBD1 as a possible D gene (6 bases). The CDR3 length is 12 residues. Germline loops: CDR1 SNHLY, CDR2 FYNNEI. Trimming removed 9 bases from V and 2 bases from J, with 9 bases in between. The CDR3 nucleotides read TGTGCCAGGACAGGTTACACAGATACGCAGTATTTT. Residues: CARTGYTDTQYF.

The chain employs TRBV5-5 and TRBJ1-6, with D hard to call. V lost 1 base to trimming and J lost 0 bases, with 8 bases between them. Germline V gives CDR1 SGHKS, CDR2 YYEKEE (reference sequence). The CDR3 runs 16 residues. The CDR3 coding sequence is TGTGCCAGCAGCTTGCCAGAACGCTCCTATAATTCACCCCTCCACTTT. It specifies CASSLPERSYNSPLHF.

CDR3 sequence (DNA): TGTGCCAGCAGCTCGAGGGTCAGCGCTACCCCCGGCACCGGGGAGCTGTTTTTT. Protein: CASSSRVSATPGTGELFF. The chain has TRBV7-7 and TRBJ2-2, with a tentative D call TRBD2 (5 bases). The CDR3 extends over 18 amino acids. Trimming pared 4 bases from V and 4 bases from J, leaving 22 bases between. In germline, CDR1 is SSHAT, CDR2 FNYEAQ (reference sequence). Drawing the rest from reference TRBV7-7 and TRBJ2-2, the complete variable domain is GAGVSQSPRYKVTKRGQDVTLRCDPISSHATLYWYQQALGQGPEFLTYFNYEAQPDKSGLPSDRFSAERPEGSISTLTIQRTEQRDSAMYRCASSSRVSATPGTGELFFGEGSRLTVL.

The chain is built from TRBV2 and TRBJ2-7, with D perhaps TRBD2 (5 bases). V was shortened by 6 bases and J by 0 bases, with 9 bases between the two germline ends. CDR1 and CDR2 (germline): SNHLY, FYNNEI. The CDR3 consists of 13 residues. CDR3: CASSSGISYEQYF. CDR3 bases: TGTGCCAGCAGCTCCGGGATCTCCTACGAGCAGTACTTC.

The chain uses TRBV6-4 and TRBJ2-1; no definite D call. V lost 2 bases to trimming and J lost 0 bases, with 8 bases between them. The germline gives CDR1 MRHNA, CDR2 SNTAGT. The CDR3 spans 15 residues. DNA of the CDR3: TGTGCCAGCAGTGACCCCACTTGCTCCTACAATGAGCAGTTCTTC. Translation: CASSDPTCSYNEQFF.

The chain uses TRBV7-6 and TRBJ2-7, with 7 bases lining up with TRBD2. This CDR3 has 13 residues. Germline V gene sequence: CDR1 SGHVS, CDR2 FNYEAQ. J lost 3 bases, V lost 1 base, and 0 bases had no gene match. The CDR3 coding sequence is TGTGCCAGCAGCTTAGAGCGGGACTACGAGCAGTACTTC. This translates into CASSLERDYEQYF.

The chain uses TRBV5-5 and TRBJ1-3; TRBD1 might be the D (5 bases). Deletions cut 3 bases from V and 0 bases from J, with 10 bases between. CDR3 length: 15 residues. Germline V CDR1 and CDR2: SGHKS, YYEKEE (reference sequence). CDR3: CASSWDGSSGNTIYF. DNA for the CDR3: TGTGCCAGCAGCTGGGACGGTAGCTCTGGAAACACCATATATTTT.

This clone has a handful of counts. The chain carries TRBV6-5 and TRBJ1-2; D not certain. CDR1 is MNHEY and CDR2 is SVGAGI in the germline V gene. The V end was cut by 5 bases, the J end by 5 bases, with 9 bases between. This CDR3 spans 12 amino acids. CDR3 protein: CASSNSRYGYTF. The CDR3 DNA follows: TGTGCCAGCAGTAACAGTCGTTATGGCTACACCTTC.